These 24 T cell receptor beta chains were sequenced from one sample in a study of blood T cell repertoires in COVID-19. Generated by immunoSEQ multiplex PCR, the TCRdb table keeps only in-frame clones and is missing some. This sample has hundreds of thousands of clones, with roughly 87% found just once. The material sequenced was PBMCs or T cells enriched from blood (not recorded which). These receptors were obtained from a woman aged 18-29 years with acute COVID-19.

The chain links TRBV3-1 (or the pseudogene TRBV3-2) to TRBJ2-7, with TRBD2 matching 8 bases. This CDR3 comprises 16 residues. Per germline, CDR1 LGHDT and CDR2 YNNKEL (reference sequence). J gave up 4 bases and V 0 bases, and 8 bases lay outside the gene matches. In DNA form, the CDR3 reads TGTGCCAGCAGCCAAGATCCAGCGGGAGCCAGGTACGAGCAGTACTTC. This sequence encodes CASSQDPAGARYEQYF.

V and J are TRBV6-5 and TRBJ2-3, with 13 nucleotides matching TRBD2. The CDR3 contains 15 residues. Germline-derived CDR1 and CDR2 are MNHEY and SVGAGI. Unmatched junction bases numbered 3, after V lost 6 bases and J lost 3 bases. This CDR3 reads CASRTLAGGTDTQYF. For the CDR3, the DNA is TGTGCCAGCAGAACACTAGCGGGGGGGACAGATACGCAGTATTTT.

The rearrangement joins TRBV6-2 or TRBV6-3 to TRBJ2-1; D is perhaps TRBD2 (6 bases). Trimming took 4 bases from V and 8 from J, leaving 12 bases between them. The CDR3 has 13 residues. Looked up from germline, CDR1 is MNHEY and CDR2 is SVGEGT. CDR3 loop: CASSWREVYEQFF. The CDR3 nucleotides are TGTGCCAGCAGTTGGCGGGAAGTCTATGAGCAGTTCTTC.

V is TRBV27 and J is TRBJ2-7; possible D gene TRBD1, 5 bases. The CDR3 is made up of 13 amino acids. V shed 5 bases and J shed 3 bases, with 11 bases lying between them. CDR1 MNHEY and CDR2 SMNVEV come from the germline V gene (reference sequence). The CDR3 DNA sequence: TGTGCCAGCAGTGACCTCAGGGTCTACGAGCAGTACTTC. Its protein is CASSDLRVYEQYF.

In the case of this clone: Within the sample, other DNA sequences also encode this same CDR3. Here the CDR3 DNA reads TGTGCCAGCAGCGTAGAAGGGGGAGCAGATACGCAGTATTTT. Residues: CASSVEGGADTQYF. The chain employs TRBV9 and TRBJ2-3; D possibly corresponds to TRBD1 (6 bases). V was shortened by 0 bases and J by 4 bases, with 9 bases between the two germline ends. Germline values: CDR1 SGDLS, CDR2 YYNGEE. The CDR3 loop spans 14 amino acids.

This chain joins TRBV28 and TRBJ1-1, with D uncertain. V was pared by 5 bases and J by 7 bases, with 14 bases between. Germline V CDR1 and CDR2: MDHEN, SYDVKM. This CDR3 has 13 residues. The CDR3 DNA sequence: TGTGCCAGCAGTATTCAAGAACACGTTGAAGCTTTCTTT. Its protein product is CASSIQEHVEAFF. Supplemented by reference TRBV28 and TRBJ1-1, the full variable domain reads DVKVTQSSRYLVKRTGEKVFLECVQDMDHENMFWYRQDPGLGLRLIYFSYDVKMKEKGDIPEGYSVSREKKERFSLILESASTNQTSMYLCASSIQEHVEAFFGQGTRLTVV.

The chain recombines TRBV5-1 with TRBJ2-7; D gene uncertain. CDR3 size: 13 residues. V dropped 3 bases and J dropped 0 bases, with 7 bases sitting between them. CDR1 is SGHRS, CDR2 YFSETQ, per germline. Here the CDR3 reads CASSSFSSYEQYF. In DNA form, the CDR3 reads TGCGCCAGCAGCTCTTTTTCCTCCTACGAGCAGTACTTC. The whole variable domain, filled in from reference TRBV5-1 and TRBJ2-7, reads KAGVTQTPRYLIKTRGQQVTLSCSPISGHRSVSWYQQTPGQGLQFLFEYFSETQRNKGNFPGRFSGRQFSNSRSEMNVSTLELGDSALYLCASSSFSSYEQYFGPGTRLTVT.

The genes are TRBV5-1 and TRBJ2-4; D remains unclear. This CDR3 is 14 amino acids long. Trimming pared 0 bases from V and 1 base from J, leaving 5 bases between. Germline CDR1 and CDR2: SGHRS and YFSETQ. The CDR3 DNA sequence: TGCGCCAGCAGCTTGGAGAGGGCCAAAAACATTCAGTACTTC. Its protein is CASSLERAKNIQYF. The variable domain in full, with the rest retrieved from reference TRBV5-1 and TRBJ2-4, is KAGVTQTPRYLIKTRGQQVTLSCSPISGHRSVSWYQQTPGQGLQFLFEYFSETQRNKGNFPGRFSGRQFSNSRSEMNVSTLELGDSALYLCASSLERAKNIQYFGAGTRLSVL.

This clone was found once. The rearrangement joins TRBV5-6 to TRBJ1-3; 9 bases align to TRBD1. The CDR3 has 17 residues. Germline V gene data show CDR1 as SGHDT and CDR2 as YYEEEE. The junction had 11 bases not matched to a gene; V was cut back by 4 bases and J by 3 bases. CDR3 DNA sequence: TGTGCCAGCAGCCCACGGGACAGGGTGCCTGGTGGAAACACCATATATTTT. Translation: CASSPRDRVPGGNTIYF.

This clone has a handful of counts. The chain is built from TRBV19 and TRBJ2-2; 13 bases are a match to TRBD2. The CDR3 is 15 residues long. CDR1 and CDR2 (germline): LNHDA, SQIVND (reference sequence). Losses at the gene ends were 7 bases for V and 6 bases for J; bases not matched to a gene: 5. CDR3 amino acids: CASNLLAGGAGELFF. In DNA, the CDR3 is TGTGCCAGTAACTTACTAGCGGGAGGGGCCGGGGAGCTGTTTTTT.

V is TRBV7-3 and J is TRBJ1-2; D is perhaps TRBD1 (5 bases). The CDR3 runs 15 residues. In germline, CDR1 is SGHTA, CDR2 FQGTGA. The V gene lost 1 base and the J gene lost 3 bases, with 12 bases spanning the gap. The DNA for the CDR3 is TGTGCCAGCAGCTTAAGCGCCAGGGAGGACTATGGCTACACCTTC. It encodes CASSLSAREDYGYTF. Drawing the rest from reference TRBV7-3 and TRBJ1-2, the complete variable domain is GAGVSQTPSNKVTEKGKYVELRCDPISGHTALYWYRQSLGQGPEFLIYFQGTGAADDSGLPNDRFFAVRPEGSVSTLKIQRTERGDSAVYLCASSLSAREDYGYTFGSGTRLTVV.

This chain joins TRBV6-2 or TRBV6-3 and TRBJ2-2; D remains ambiguous. Trimming stripped 0 bases from V and 8 bases from J, with 13 bases between. This CDR3 comprises 15 residues. Germline V gives CDR1 MNHEY, CDR2 SVGEGT. CDR3 residues: CASSYSLPGTGELFF. The CDR3 bases are TGTGCCAGCAGTTACTCGTTACCGGGTACTGGGGAGCTGTTTTTT.

This chain uses TRBV7-7 with TRBJ2-2; D possibly corresponds to TRBD1 (6 bases). The V end was cut by 3 bases, the J end by 4 bases, with 18 bases between. There are 17 residues in the CDR3. In germline, CDR1 is SSHAT, CDR2 FNYEAQ (reference sequence). In DNA, the CDR3 is TGTGCCAGCAGCTTGTACCCGACAGGTTCCTTCACCGGGGAGCTGTTTTTT. Translating gives CASSLYPTGSFTGELFF.

The count of this clone is one. The gene calls are TRBV3-1 (or the pseudogene TRBV3-2) and TRBJ2-3; 16 bases agree with TRBD2. V lost 5 bases, J lost 5 bases, and 10 bases stayed unmatched. CDR3 length: 18 residues. Germline CDR1 reads LGHDT; CDR2 reads YNNKEL (reference sequence). The CDR3 region has the DNA TGTGCCAGCAGCTACGGGACTAGCGGGGGGGCTCAGGGAGATACGCAGTATTTT. Amino acid sequence: CASSYGTSGGAQGDTQYF.

V gene TRBV19 combines with J gene TRBJ2-7; the match to TRBD1 covers 7 bases. Losses at the gene ends were 3 bases for V and 2 bases for J; bases not matched to a gene: 7. The germline CDR1 and CDR2 sequences are LNHDA and SQIVND (reference sequence). The CDR3 runs 15 residues. In DNA, the CDR3 is TGTGCCAGTAGTATGGGATTAACAGGGGCCTACGAGCAGTACTTC. Translation gives CASSMGLTGAYEQYF. The full variable domain, its missing parts supplied by reference TRBV19 and TRBJ2-7, is DGGITQSPKYLFRKEGQNVTLSCEQNLNHDAMYWYRQDPGQGLRLIYYSQIVNDFQKGDIAEGYSVSREKKESFPLTVTSAQKNPTAFYLCASSMGLTGAYEQYFGPGTRLTVT.

This clone has just one count. The chain couples TRBV4-1 to TRBJ1-2; D is possibly TRBD1 (6 bases). The CDR3 consists of 15 residues. Germline V gene lookup returns CDR1 MGHRA and CDR2 YSYEKL. Trimming pared 2 bases from V and 7 bases from J, leaving 17 bases between. Written as DNA, the CDR3 is TGCGCCAGCAGCCAAACGAGCCCAGGGGAATTTGGCTACACCTTC. Amino acids: CASSQTSPGEFGYTF.

The chain links TRBV6-5 to TRBJ1-6; D is perhaps TRBD1 (6 bases). Trimming removed 2 bases from V and 8 bases from J, with 16 bases in between. The CDR3 has 16 amino acids. CDR1 and CDR2 (germline): MNHEY, SVGAGI. The CDR3 sequence: CASSYGGGLGDSPLHF. The CDR3, as DNA: TGTGCCAGCAGTTACGGCGGGGGGCTAGGGGATTCACCCCTCCACTTT.

The chain joins TRBV18 to TRBJ1-1, with D possibly matching TRBD1 (6 bases). This CDR3 has 15 residues. The V and J ends lost 4 bases and 5 bases respectively, with 17 bases between them. CDR1 and CDR2 from the germline V gene are KGHSH and LQKENI. The CDR3 loop is CASSLGGGQWTEAFF. The CDR3 bases are TGTGCCAGCTCACTGGGTGGGGGCCAGTGGACTGAAGCTTTCTTT.

This chain links TRBV4-3 with TRBJ1-1; D may be TRBD1 (5 bases). CDR3 length equals 15 residues. Trimming cost V 1 base and J 3 bases, with 12 bases left between them. Germline V gene data show CDR1 as LGHNA and CDR2 as YSLEER. CDR3 in amino acids: CASSQVARVYTEAFF. The CDR3 DNA follows: TGCGCCAGCAGCCAAGTAGCCAGGGTTTACACTGAAGCTTTCTTT.

This rearrangement joins TRBV14 to TRBJ2-2, with D maybe TRBD2 (6 bases). V was trimmed by 5 bases and J by 4 bases, leaving 17 bases between them. This CDR3 comprises 16 residues. Germline loops: CDR1 SGHDN, CDR2 FVKESK. CDR3 protein: CASSSFRGTSTGELFF. The CDR3, as DNA: TGTGCCAGCAGCTCTTTTCGCGGGACGAGCACCGGGGAGCTGTTTTTT.

The rearrangement joins TRBV6-5 to TRBJ1-4, with 8 positions matching TRBD1. CDR3 length: 15 residues. CDR1 MNHEY and CDR2 SVGAGI come from the germline V gene. The V segment lost 6 bases and the J segment 2 bases; nucleotides outside the gene matches: 5. Here the CDR3 reads CASRTQGGTNEKLFF. CDR3 nucleotides: TGTGCCAGCAGAACACAGGGGGGGACTAATGAAAAACTGTTTTTT.

V gene TRBV7-8 combines with J gene TRBJ1-1; D is unresolved. From germline, CDR1 is SGHVS and CDR2 FQNEAQ. V was trimmed by 6 bases and J by 1 base, leaving 6 bases between them. The CDR3 consists of 12 residues. In DNA, the CDR3 is TGTGCCAGCAGTCGACAGAACACTGAAGCTTTCTTT. Encoded protein: CASSRQNTEAFF.

The chain carries TRBV28 and TRBJ1-5; TRBD1 agrees at 7 bases. The V and J ends lost 7 bases and 4 bases, in that order; junction bases with no gene match: 1. Looked up from germline, CDR1 is MDHEN and CDR2 is SYDVKM. This CDR3 is 12 amino acids long. The CDR3 nucleotides are TGTGCCAGCAAACAGGGGAATCAGCCCCAGCATTTT. It is translated as CASKQGNQPQHF.

This clone has a single count. The chain links TRBV28 to TRBJ1-6; TRBD1 might be the D (6 bases). Trimming left V 2 bases short and J 9 bases short, with 17 bases between. The CDR3 sequence is 16 residues long. Germline assignment: CDR1 MDHEN and CDR2 SYDVKM. In nucleotides, the CDR3 is TGTGCCAGCAGTTTAGGTACCAGGGGAGGGAGTTCACCCCTCCACTTT. This codes for CASSLGTRGGSSPLHF.